Each of the 4 T cell receptor beta chains below was sequenced from the same sample in a study of cytomegalovirus exposure and HLA in healthy donors. PCR involved 60 Vbeta and 13 Jbeta primers. Here immunoSEQ multiplex PCR was the method, and the copy in TCRdb shows in-frame clones only, minus some. The profile covers 110,000 to 150,000 clones, with approximately 78% appearing a single time and under 3% taken by the ten largest. Sequencing used PBMCs. Source of these receptors: a female donor in good health and CMV-seronegative.

The chain recombines TRBV7-9 with TRBJ2-1, with D unclear. This CDR3 is 13 amino acids long. The V end lost 3 bases, the J end lost 8 bases, and 11 bases lay between the germline ends. The germline gives CDR1 SEHNR, CDR2 FQNEAQ (reference sequence). As DNA, the CDR3 is TGTGCCAGCAGCTTGCCCCCCGGTTATGAGCAGTTCTTC. Protein product: CASSLPPGYEQFF.

The chain recombines TRBV5-4 with TRBJ1-3, with TRBD1 matching 12 bases. The CDR3 spans 17 residues. With V trimmed by 1 base and J by 2 bases, 4 bases remained unmatched. CDR1 is SGHNT and CDR2 is YYREEE in the germline V gene (reference sequence). DNA for the CDR3: TGTGCCAGCAGCTTGCCGGGACAGGGGGCAACTGGAAACACCATATATTTT. This translates into CASSLPGQGATGNTIYF.

V is TRBV5-4 and J is TRBJ2-3, with TRBD2 matching 8 bases. The J segment lost 4 bases and the V segment lost 4 bases, leaving 5 bases of the junction unmatched. The germline V gene encodes CDR1 SGHNT and CDR2 YYREEE (reference sequence). The CDR3 runs to 14 residues. The CDR3 nucleotides are TGTGCCAGCAGCCGGGGGGGTCTAGCAGATACGCAGTATTTT. This gives the protein CASSRGGLADTQYF.

The gene calls are TRBV6-1 and TRBJ1-6; D gene unclear. This CDR3 is 12 amino acids long. Germline assignment: CDR1 MNHNS and CDR2 SASEGT. The V gene lost 1 base and the J gene lost 17 bases, with 12 bases spanning the gap. CDR3 region: CASSEVPSYVHF. The DNA for the CDR3 is TGTGCCAGCAGTGAAGTCCCTTCTTATGTCCACTTT.